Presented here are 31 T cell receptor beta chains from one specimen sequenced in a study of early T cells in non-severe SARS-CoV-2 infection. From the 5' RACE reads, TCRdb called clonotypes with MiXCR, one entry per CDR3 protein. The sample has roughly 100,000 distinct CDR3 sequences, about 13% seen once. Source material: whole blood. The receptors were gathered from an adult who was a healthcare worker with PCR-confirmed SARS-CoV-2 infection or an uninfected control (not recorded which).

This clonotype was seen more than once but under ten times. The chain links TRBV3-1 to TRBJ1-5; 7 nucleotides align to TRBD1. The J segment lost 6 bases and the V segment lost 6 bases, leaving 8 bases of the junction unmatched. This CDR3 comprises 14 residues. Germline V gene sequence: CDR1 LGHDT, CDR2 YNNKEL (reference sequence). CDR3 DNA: TGTGCCAGCAGTCCCGACAGGGTGGGTCAGCCCCAGCATTTT. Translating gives CASSPDRVGQPQHF.

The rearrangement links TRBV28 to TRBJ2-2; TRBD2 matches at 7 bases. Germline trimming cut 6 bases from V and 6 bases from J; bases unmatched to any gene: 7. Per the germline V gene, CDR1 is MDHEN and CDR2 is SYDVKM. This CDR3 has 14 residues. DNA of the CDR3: TGTGCCAGCAGGCGAAGCGGGGATGCCGGGGAGCTGTTTTTT. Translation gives CASRRSGDAGELFF.

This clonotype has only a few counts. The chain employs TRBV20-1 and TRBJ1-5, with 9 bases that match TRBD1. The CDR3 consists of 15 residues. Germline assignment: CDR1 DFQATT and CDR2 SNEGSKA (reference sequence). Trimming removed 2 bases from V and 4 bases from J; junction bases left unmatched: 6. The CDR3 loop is CSARLDRGTNQPQHF. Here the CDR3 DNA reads TGCAGTGCTAGATTAGACAGGGGGACAAATCAGCCCCAGCATTTT.

CDR3 region: CASGVGQPQHF. The CDR3 nucleotides are TGTGCCAGCGGCGTCGGTCAGCCCCAGCATTTT. The V and J genes are TRBV28 and TRBJ1-5; D is ambiguous. Trimming left V 8 bases short and J 6 bases short, with 8 bases between. CDR1 is MDHEN, CDR2 SYDVKM, per germline. This CDR3 contains 11 residues.

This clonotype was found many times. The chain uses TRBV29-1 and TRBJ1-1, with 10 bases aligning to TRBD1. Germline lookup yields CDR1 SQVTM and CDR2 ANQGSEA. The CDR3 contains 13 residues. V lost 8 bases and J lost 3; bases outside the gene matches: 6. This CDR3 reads CSSGQGKDTEAFF. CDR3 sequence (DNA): TGCAGCTCGGGACAGGGGAAGGACACTGAAGCTTTCTTT. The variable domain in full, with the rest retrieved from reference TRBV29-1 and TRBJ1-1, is SAVISQKPSRDICQRGTSLTIQCQVDSQVTMMFWYRQQPGQSLTLIATANQGSEATYESGFVIDKFPISRPNLTFSTLTVSNMSPEDSSIYLCSSGQGKDTEAFFGQGTRLTVV.

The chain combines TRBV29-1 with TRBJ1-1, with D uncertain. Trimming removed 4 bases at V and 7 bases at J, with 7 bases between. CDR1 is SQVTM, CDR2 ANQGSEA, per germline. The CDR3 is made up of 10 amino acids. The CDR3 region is CSVGGLEAFF. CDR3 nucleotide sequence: TGCAGCGTTGGTGGACTTGAAGCTTTCTTT.

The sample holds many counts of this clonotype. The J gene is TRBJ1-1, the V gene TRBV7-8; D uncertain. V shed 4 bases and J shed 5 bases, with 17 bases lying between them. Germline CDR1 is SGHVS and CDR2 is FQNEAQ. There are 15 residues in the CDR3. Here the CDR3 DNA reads TGTGCCAGCAGCTCGTTCCCCGGGTCCGAAACTGAAGCTTTCTTT. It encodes CASSSFPGSETEAFF.

This CDR3 reads CSVEGGGPGYGYTF. The CDR3, as DNA: TGCAGCGTTGAGGGAGGGGGACCGGGTTATGGCTACACCTTC. This chain links TRBV29-1 with TRBJ1-2; tentative D call: TRBD1 (6 bases). The CDR3 contains 14 residues. V was cut by 3 bases and J by 5 bases, with 16 bases left in between. Germline-derived CDR1 and CDR2 are SQVTM and ANQGSEA. Together with reference TRBV29-1 and TRBJ1-2, the CDR3 gives the full variable domain: SAVISQKPSRDICQRGTSLTIQCQVDSQVTMMFWYRQQPGQSLTLIATANQGSEATYESGFVIDKFPISRPNLTFSTLTVSNMSPEDSSIYLCSVEGGGPGYGYTFGSGTRLTVV.

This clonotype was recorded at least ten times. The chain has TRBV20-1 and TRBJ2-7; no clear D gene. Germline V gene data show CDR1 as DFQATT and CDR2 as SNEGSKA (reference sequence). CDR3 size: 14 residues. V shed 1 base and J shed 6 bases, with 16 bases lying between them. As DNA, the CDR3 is TGCAGTGCTAGAGCCGGTAGTCAGATCGGCGAGCAGTACTTC. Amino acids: CSARAGSQIGEQYF.

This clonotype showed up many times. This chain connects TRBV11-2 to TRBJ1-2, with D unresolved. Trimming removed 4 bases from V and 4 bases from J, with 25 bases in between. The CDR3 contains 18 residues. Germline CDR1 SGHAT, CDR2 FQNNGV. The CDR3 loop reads CASSSVRSVSGDRYGYTF. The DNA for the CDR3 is TGTGCCAGCAGCTCCGTGAGGTCGGTTTCCGGAGATCGCTATGGCTACACCTTC.

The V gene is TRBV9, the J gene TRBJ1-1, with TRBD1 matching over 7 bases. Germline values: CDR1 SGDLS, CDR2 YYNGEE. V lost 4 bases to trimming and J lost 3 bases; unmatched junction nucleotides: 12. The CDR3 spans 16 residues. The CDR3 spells CASSPGGGGRYTEAFF. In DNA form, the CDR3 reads TGTGCCAGCAGCCCGGGAGGGGGCGGGAGATACACTGAAGCTTTCTTT.

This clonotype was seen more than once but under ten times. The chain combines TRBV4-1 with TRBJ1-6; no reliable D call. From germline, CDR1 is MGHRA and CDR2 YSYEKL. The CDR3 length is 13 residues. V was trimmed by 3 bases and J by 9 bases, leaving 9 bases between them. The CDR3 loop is CASSHQGSSPLHF. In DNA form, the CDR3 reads TGCGCCAGCAGCCACCAAGGGAGTTCACCCCTCCACTTT.

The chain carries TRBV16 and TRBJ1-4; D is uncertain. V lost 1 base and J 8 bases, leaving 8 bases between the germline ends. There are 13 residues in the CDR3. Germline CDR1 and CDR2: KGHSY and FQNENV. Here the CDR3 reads CASSQWTVEKLFF. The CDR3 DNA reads TGTGCCAGCAGCCAATGGACGGTAGAAAAACTGTTTTTT.

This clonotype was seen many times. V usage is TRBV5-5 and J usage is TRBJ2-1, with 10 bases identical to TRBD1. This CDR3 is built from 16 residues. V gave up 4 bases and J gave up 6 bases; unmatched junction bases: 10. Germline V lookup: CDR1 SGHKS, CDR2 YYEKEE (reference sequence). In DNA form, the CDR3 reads TGTGCCAGCAGCATCTCCGGGACAGGGGCCGGCAATGAGCAGTTCTTC. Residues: CASSISGTGAGNEQFF.

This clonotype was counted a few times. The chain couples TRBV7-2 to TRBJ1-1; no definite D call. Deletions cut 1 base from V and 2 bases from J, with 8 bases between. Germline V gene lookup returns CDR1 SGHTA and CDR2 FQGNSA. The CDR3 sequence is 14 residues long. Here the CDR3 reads CASSLEIANTEAFF. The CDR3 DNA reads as TGTGCCAGCAGCTTAGAGATCGCCAACACTGAAGCTTTCTTT.

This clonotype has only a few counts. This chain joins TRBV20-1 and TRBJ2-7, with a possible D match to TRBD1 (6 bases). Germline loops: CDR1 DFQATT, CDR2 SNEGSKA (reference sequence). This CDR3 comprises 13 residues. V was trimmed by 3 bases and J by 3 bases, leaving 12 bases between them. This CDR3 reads CSARGQGNYEQYF. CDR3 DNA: TGCAGTGCTAGGGGCCAGGGGAACTACGAGCAGTACTTC.

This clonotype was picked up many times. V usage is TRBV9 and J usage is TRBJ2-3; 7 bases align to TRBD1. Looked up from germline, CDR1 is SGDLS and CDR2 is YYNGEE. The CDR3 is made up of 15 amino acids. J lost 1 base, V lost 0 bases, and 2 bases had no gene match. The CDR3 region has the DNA TGTGCCAGCAGCGTAGAGGGGGCCCGCACAGATACGCAGTATTTT. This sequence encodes CASSVEGARTDTQYF. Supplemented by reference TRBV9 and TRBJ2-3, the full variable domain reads DSGVTQTPKHLITATGQRVTLRCSPRSGDLSVYWYQQSLDQGLQFLIQYYNGEERAKGNILERFSAQQFPDLHSELNLSSLELGDSALYFCASSVEGARTDTQYFGPGTRLTVL.

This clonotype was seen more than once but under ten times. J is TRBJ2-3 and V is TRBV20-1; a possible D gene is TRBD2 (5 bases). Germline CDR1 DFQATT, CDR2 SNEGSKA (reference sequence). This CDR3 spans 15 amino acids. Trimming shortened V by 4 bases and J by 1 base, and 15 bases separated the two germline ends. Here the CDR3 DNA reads TGCAGTGCTATTTCGAGCGGACCCGGCACAGATACGCAGTATTTT. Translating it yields CSAISSGPGTDTQYF.

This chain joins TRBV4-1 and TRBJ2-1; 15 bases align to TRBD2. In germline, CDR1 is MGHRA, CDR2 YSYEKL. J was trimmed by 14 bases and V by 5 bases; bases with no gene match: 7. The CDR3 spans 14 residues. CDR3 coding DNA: TGCGCCAGCAGCAACGGACTAGCGGGGGGGCTGAAGTTCTTC. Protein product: CASSNGLAGGLKFF.

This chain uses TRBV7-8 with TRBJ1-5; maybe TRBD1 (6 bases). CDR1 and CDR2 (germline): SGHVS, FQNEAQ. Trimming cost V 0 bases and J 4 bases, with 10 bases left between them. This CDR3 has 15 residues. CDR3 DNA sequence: TGTGCCAGCAGCTTAGCAGGGGGTAGGAATCAGCCCCAGCATTTT. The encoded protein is CASSLAGGRNQPQHF. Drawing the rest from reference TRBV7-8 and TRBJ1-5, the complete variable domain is GAGVSQSPRYKVAKRGQDVALRCDPISGHVSLFWYQQALGQGPEFLTYFQNEAQLDKSGLPSDRFFAERPEGSVSTLKIQRTQQEDSAVYLCASSLAGGRNQPQHFGDGTRLSIL.

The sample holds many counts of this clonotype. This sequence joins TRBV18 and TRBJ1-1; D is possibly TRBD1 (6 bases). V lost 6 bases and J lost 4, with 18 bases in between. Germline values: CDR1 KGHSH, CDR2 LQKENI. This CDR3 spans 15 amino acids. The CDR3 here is CASSPSGGTVTEAFF. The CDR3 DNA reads TGTGCCAGCTCCCCTTCCGGGGGCACGGTCACTGAAGCTTTCTTT.

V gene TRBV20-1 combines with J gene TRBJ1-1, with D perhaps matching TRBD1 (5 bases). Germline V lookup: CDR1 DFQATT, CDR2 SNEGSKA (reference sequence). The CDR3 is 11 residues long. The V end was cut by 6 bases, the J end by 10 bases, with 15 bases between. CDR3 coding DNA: TGCAGTGCCTCCCCGGGACCCGGAGCTTTCTTT. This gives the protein CSASPGPGAFF.

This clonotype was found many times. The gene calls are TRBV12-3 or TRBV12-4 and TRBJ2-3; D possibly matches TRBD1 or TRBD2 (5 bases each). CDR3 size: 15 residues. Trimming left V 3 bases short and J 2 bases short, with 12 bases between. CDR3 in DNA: TGTGCCAGCAGTTTCCACGGGGCGGCCACAGATACGCAGTATTTT. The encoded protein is CASSFHGAATDTQYF.

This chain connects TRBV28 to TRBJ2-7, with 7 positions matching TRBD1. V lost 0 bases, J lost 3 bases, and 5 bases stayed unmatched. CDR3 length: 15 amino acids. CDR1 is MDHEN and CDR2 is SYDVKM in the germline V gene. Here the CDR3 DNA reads TGTGCCAGCAGTTTATGGAGGGACAGCTTCTACGAGCAGTACTTC. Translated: CASSLWRDSFYEQYF.

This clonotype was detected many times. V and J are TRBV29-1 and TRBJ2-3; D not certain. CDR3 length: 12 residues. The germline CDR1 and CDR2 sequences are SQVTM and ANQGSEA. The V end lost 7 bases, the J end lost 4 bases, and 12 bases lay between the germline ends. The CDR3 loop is CSAMDHSDTQYF. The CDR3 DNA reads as TGCAGCGCTATGGACCATTCAGATACGCAGTATTTT.

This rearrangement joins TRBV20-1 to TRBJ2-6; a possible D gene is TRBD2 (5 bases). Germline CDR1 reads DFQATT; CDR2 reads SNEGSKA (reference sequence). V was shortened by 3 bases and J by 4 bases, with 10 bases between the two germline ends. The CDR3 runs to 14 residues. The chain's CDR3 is CSARRAAGANVLTF. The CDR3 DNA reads TGCAGTGCTAGGAGGGCTGCGGGGGCCAACGTCCTGACTTTC.

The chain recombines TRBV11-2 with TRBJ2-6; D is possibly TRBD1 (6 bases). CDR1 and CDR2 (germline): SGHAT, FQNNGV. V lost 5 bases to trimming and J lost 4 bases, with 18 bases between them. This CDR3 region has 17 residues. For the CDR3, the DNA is TGTGCCAGCAGCAGGCAGGGGTCACTTGTGGGGGCCAACGTCCTGACTTTC. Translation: CASSRQGSLVGANVLTF.

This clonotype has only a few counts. The CDR3 sequence is CASSFRGRTDTQYF. CDR3 nucleotide sequence: TGTGCCAGCAGTTTCAGGGGGCGGACAGATACGCAGTATTTT. The chain combines TRBV12-3 or TRBV12-4 with TRBJ2-3; 8 bases are shared with TRBD1. CDR3 length equals 14 residues. The V segment lost 3 bases and the J segment 3 bases; nucleotides outside the gene matches: 2.

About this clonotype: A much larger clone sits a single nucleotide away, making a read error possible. The CDR3 sequence: CANSPGTVNTGELFF. The DNA of the CDR3 is TGTGCCAACAGTCCCGGGACGGTCAACACCGGGGAGCTGTTTTTT. The V gene is TRBV27, the J gene TRBJ2-2; D is possibly TRBD1 or TRBD2 (5 bases each). In germline, CDR1 is MNHEY, CDR2 SMNVEV (reference sequence). This CDR3 has 15 residues.

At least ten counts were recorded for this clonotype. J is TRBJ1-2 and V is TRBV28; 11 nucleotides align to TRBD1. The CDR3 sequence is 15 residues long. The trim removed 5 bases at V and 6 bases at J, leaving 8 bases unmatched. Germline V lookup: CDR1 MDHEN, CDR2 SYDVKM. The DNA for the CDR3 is TGTGCCAGCAGTCTCGGGACAGGGGGTCCAAATGGCTACACCTTC. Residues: CASSLGTGGPNGYTF.

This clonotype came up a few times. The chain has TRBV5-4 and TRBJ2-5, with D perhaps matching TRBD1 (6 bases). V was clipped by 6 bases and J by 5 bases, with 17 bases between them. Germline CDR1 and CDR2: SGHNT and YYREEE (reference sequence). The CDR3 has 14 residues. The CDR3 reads CASNVQGFEETQYF. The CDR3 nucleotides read TGTGCCAGCAACGTCCAGGGGTTTGAGGAGACCCAGTACTTC.